This T cell receptor (beta chain) came from a study of cytomegalovirus exposure and HLA in healthy donors. PCR employed 60 Vbeta and 13 Jbeta primers. Sequenced by immunoSEQ multiplex PCR; TCRdb stores in-frame clones only, minus some. In the table there are under 200,000 clones, over 70% of which are singletons. The TCR comes from a woman aged 18-35 years in good health and CMV-seropositive. The sequencing sample was made of PBMCs.

CDR3 protein: CASINSNTGELFF. In DNA, the CDR3 is TGTGCCAGCATTAATAGCAACACCGGGGAGCTGTTTTTT. This sequence joins TRBV6-1 and TRBJ2-2; D call uncertain. The CDR3 sequence is 13 residues long. The ends were cut back, 7 bases at V and 2 bases at J, with 8 bases in the middle. CDR1 is MNHNS, CDR2 SASEGT, per germline.